The 24 T cell receptor beta chains below were found in one sample sequenced in a study of radiotherapy plus CTLA-4 blockade in lung cancer. The data were produced by immunoSEQ multiplex PCR, yet TCRdb's version contains in-frame clones alone and is incomplete. The sample shows 25,000 to 35,000 clones, more than 60% of them seen only once. The sequencing here drew on peripheral blood, taken from a patient treated with radiotherapy plus ipilimumab. The origin of the receptors is a human donor with non-small cell lung cancer who had stable disease on radiotherapy plus ipilimumab.

For the CDR3, the DNA is TGCGCCGGAGGGAGGGGGGCCGACTCTGGAAACACCATATATTTT. Translation gives CAGGRGADSGNTIYF. This rearrangement joins TRBV5-1 to TRBJ1-3, with D tentatively TRBD1 (6 bases). Germline assignment: CDR1 SGHRS and CDR2 YFSETQ. The CDR3 totals 15 residues. V was cut by 10 bases and J by 0 bases, with 17 bases left in between. The variable domain in full, with the rest retrieved from reference TRBV5-1 and TRBJ1-3, is KAGVTQTPRYLIKTRGQQVTLSCSPISGHRSVSWYQQTPGQGLQFLFEYFSETQRNKGNFPGRFSGRQFSNSRSEMNVSTLELGDSALYLCAGGRGADSGNTIYFGEGSWLTVV.

This clone was recorded once. The chain links TRBV29-1 to TRBJ1-2; 10 bases line up with TRBD1. V was pared by 6 bases and J by 3 bases, with 4 bases of the junction left unmatched. Germline V lookup: CDR1 SQVTM, CDR2 ANQGSEA. The CDR3 totals 13 residues. The CDR3 bases are TGCAGCGTAGACAGGGGGCGGGACTATGGCTACACCTTC. Translating it yields CSVDRGRDYGYTF.

This chain uses TRBV6-5 with TRBJ2-1, with 10 nucleotides matching TRBD1. Germline V CDR1 and CDR2: MNHEY, SVGAGI. The CDR3 is 15 amino acids. V shed 2 bases, J shed 6 bases, and the junction held 4 bases outside the gene matches. The CDR3 nucleotides are TGTGCCAGCAGTTACGGGACAGGGGTAGGCAATGAGCAGTTCTTC. The encoded protein is CASSYGTGVGNEQFF.

V is TRBV19 and J is TRBJ1-5; D unclear. The CDR3 contains 13 residues. The V end lost 3 bases, the J end lost 4 bases, and 7 bases lay between the germline ends. Germline CDR1 is LNHDA and CDR2 is SQIVND (reference sequence). The CDR3 coding sequence is TGTGCCAGTAGTATTACGGGTAATCAGCCCCAGCATTTT. This gives the protein CASSITGNQPQHF.

A note on this clone: At the DNA level, this CDR3 is encoded by other sequences in the same sample as well. The rearrangement joins TRBV28 to TRBJ1-2; possible D gene TRBD1, 5 bases. The CDR3 runs 13 residues. The V and J ends lost 8 bases and 3 bases respectively, with 13 bases between them. Germline CDR1 reads MDHEN; CDR2 reads SYDVKM. DNA of the CDR3: TGTGCCAGCTCGCGGCAGGGCGACTATGGCTACACCTTC. Its translation: CASSRQGDYGYTF.

This chain connects TRBV27 to TRBJ2-7, with 7 bases aligning to TRBD1. This CDR3 has 15 amino acids. CDR1 MNHEY and CDR2 SMNVEV come from the germline V gene (reference sequence). Trimming took 4 bases from V and 5 from J; bases not matched to a gene: 11. The CDR3 DNA reads as TGTGCCAGCAGTTCCTTACGACAGGGTGGCCACGAGCAGTACGTC. Translating it yields CASSSLRQGGHEQYV.

The chain joins TRBV5-1 to TRBJ2-1; possibly TRBD2 for D (5 bases). The CDR3 is made up of 14 amino acids. Germline lookup yields CDR1 SGHRS and CDR2 YFSETQ. V was cut by 10 bases and J by 7 bases, with 21 bases left in between. CDR3 sequence reads: CASSADYRRNEQFF. The CDR3 DNA reads as TGCGCCTCGTCCGCCGACTATCGGCGAAATGAGCAGTTCTTC. The whole variable domain, filled in from reference TRBV5-1 and TRBJ2-1, reads KAGVTQTPRYLIKTRGQQVTLSCSPISGHRSVSWYQQTPGQGLQFLFEYFSETQRNKGNFPGRFSGRQFSNSRSEMNVSTLELGDSALYLCASSADYRRNEQFFGPGTRLTVL.

This clone was observed once. The genes are TRBV5-1 and TRBJ2-2; 7 bases line up with TRBD1. The CDR3 loop spans 14 amino acids. Germline assignment: CDR1 SGHRS and CDR2 YFSETQ. The J segment lost 6 bases and the V segment lost 4 bases, leaving 6 bases of the junction unmatched. The CDR3 nucleotides read TGCGCCAGCAGCCAAGCGACAGGGTCCGGGGAGCTGTTTTTT. This sequence encodes CASSQATGSGELFF.

V usage is TRBV11-2 and J usage is TRBJ1-5; D not resolved. Deletions cut 0 bases from V and 9 bases from J, with 9 bases between. Germline CDR1 is SGHAT and CDR2 is FQNNGV. CDR3 size: 13 residues. CDR3 sequence reads: CASSLDRLGPQHF. As DNA, the CDR3 is TGTGCCAGCAGCTTAGATAGACTAGGGCCCCAGCATTTT.

The chain links TRBV5-1 to TRBJ1-5; no definite D call. The ends were cut back, 5 bases at V and 4 bases at J, with 10 bases in the middle. The CDR3 spans 13 residues. Germline V gene data show CDR1 as SGHRS and CDR2 as YFSETQ. CDR3 DNA sequence: TGCGCCAGCAGAATAGCGGAGAATCAGCCCCAGCATTTT. Translating it yields CASRIAENQPQHF. Variable domain in full (rest from reference TRBV5-1 and TRBJ1-5): KAGVTQTPRYLIKTRGQQVTLSCSPISGHRSVSWYQQTPGQGLQFLFEYFSETQRNKGNFPGRFSGRQFSNSRSEMNVSTLELGDSALYLCASRIAENQPQHFGDGTRLSIL.

Note on this clone: An end of the junction differs from the germline gene, which may be a read error. The chain employs TRBV7-3 and TRBJ2-3; 12 nucleotides match TRBD1. The CDR3 is 16 residues long. Germline V lookup: CDR1 SGHTA, CDR2 FQGTGA. In DNA, the CDR3 is TGTGCCAGCGGCTTAGGGGACAGGGGGCGCCCAGATACGCAGTATTTT. Protein product: CASGLGDRGRPDTQYF.

The genes are TRBV15 and TRBJ1-6, with D unclear. The CDR3 sequence is 14 residues long. Trimming cost V 4 bases and J 6 bases, with 10 bases left between them. CDR1 is LNHNV and CDR2 is YYDKDF in the germline V gene (reference sequence). CDR3 protein: CATSTLVGNSPLHF. The CDR3 DNA reads as TGTGCCACCAGCACGCTGGTCGGTAATTCACCCCTCCACTTT.

The rearrangement uses TRBV19 and TRBJ1-2; D might be TRBD1 (5 bases). This CDR3 has 11 amino acids. Germline lookup yields CDR1 LNHDA and CDR2 SQIVND (reference sequence). The germline V and J ends were trimmed by 7 bases and 6 bases, with 9 bases remaining between them. CDR3 DNA sequence: TGTGCCAGTAAATTGGGGGATGGCTACACCTTC. Its protein product is CASKLGDGYTF.

The chain employs TRBV11-3 and TRBJ1-1, with D tentatively TRBD1 (5 bases). V was clipped by 5 bases and J by 0 bases, with 10 bases between them. The germline V gene has CDR1 SGHNT and CDR2 YENEEA. The CDR3 covers 14 residues. The CDR3 sequence: CASSPGGVNTEAFF. DNA of the CDR3: TGTGCCAGCAGCCCGGGGGGGGTGAACACTGAAGCTTTCTTT. Variable domain in full (rest from reference TRBV11-3 and TRBJ1-1): EAGVVQSPRYKIIEKKQPVAFWCNPISGHNTLYWYLQNLGQGPELLIRYENEEAVDDSQLPKDRFSAERLKGVDSTLKIQPAELGDSAVYLCASSPGGVNTEAFFGQGTRLTVV.

The CDR3 sequence is CASSEGTGGSHAEAFF. The CDR3 DNA is TGCGCCAGCAGTGAGGGGACAGGGGGGTCCCACGCTGAAGCTTTCTTT. The rearrangement joins TRBV10-1 to TRBJ1-1; 11 nucleotides match TRBD1. CDR3 length: 16 residues. The V gene end was trimmed by 2 bases and the J gene end by 6 bases; junction bases not matched to a gene: 8. Germline CDR1 is WNHNN and CDR2 is SYGVQD (reference sequence).

The chain employs TRBV5-1 and TRBJ2-1; unclear D gene. Germline V gene lookup returns CDR1 SGHRS and CDR2 YFSETQ. The CDR3 contains 12 residues. With 0 bases removed from V and 9 bases from J, the gap between germline ends came to 7 bases. CDR3 in amino acids: CASSLEESEQFF. The DNA of the CDR3 is TGCGCCAGCAGCTTGGAGGAAAGTGAGCAGTTCTTC.

The genes are TRBV10-3 and TRBJ1-4; D may be TRBD1 (5 bases). Germline CDR1 and CDR2: ENHRY and SYGVKD. The V and J ends lost 2 bases and 4 bases respectively, with 8 bases between them. The CDR3 has 14 amino acids. DNA of the CDR3: TGTGCCATCAGTGAGGGGGGAGTTAATGAAAAACTGTTTTTT. Amino acids: CAISEGGVNEKLFF.

V usage is TRBV28 and J usage is TRBJ1-2; 11 bases are a match to TRBD1. The CDR3 is 15 amino acids. V lost 4 bases to trimming and J lost 4 bases; unmatched junction nucleotides: 5. Germline V gives CDR1 MDHEN, CDR2 SYDVKM. DNA for the CDR3: TGTGCCAGCAGTTCGGGACAGGGGGTGTTCTATGGCTACACCTTC. Its translation: CASSSGQGVFYGYTF.

The V gene is TRBV7-8, the J gene TRBJ1-5, with D hard to call. The V and J ends lost 0 bases and 4 bases respectively, with 7 bases between them. This CDR3 comprises 14 residues. Germline lookup yields CDR1 SGHVS and CDR2 FQNEAQ. CDR3 bases: TGTGCCAGCAGCTTAGCGACTGCGAATCAGCCCCAGCATTTT. This gives the protein CASSLATANQPQHF.

V gene TRBV19 combines with J gene TRBJ2-1, with TRBD2 matching over 8 bases. The J segment lost 4 bases and the V segment lost 2 bases, leaving 4 bases of the junction unmatched. This CDR3 is built from 15 residues. From germline, CDR1 is LNHDA and CDR2 SQIVND (reference sequence). This CDR3 reads CASSISGGPYNEQFF. The CDR3 DNA sequence: TGTGCCAGTAGTATAAGCGGGGGACCTTACAATGAGCAGTTCTTC.

CDR3 DNA: TGTGCCAGCAGTGACTCGGGCTCCGGGGGGGCAGATACGCAGTATTTT. Its translation: CASSDSGSGGADTQYF. The gene calls are TRBV6-4 and TRBJ2-3; 8 positions agree with TRBD2. V gave up 0 bases and J gave up 4 bases; unmatched junction bases: 6. The CDR3 sequence is 16 residues long. Germline loops: CDR1 MRHNA, CDR2 SNTAGT.

This chain joins TRBV5-6 and TRBJ2-1, with D hard to call. Germline V lookup: CDR1 SGHDT, CDR2 YYEEEE. With 0 bases removed from V and 4 bases from J, the gap between germline ends came to 8 bases. This CDR3 is 14 amino acids long. The CDR3: CASSLGHQYNEQFF. The CDR3 DNA reads TGTGCCAGCAGCTTGGGACATCAATACAATGAGCAGTTCTTC.

The chain couples TRBV6-6 to TRBJ1-2; the match to TRBD1 covers 7 bases. Germline V gene sequence: CDR1 MNHNY, CDR2 SVGAGI (reference sequence). With 5 bases clipped from V and 2 bases from J, the junction kept 5 bases outside the gene matches. This CDR3 comprises 14 residues. The CDR3 DNA sequence: TGTGCCAGCAGTCTTCCGACAGGGAACTATGGCTACACCTTC. Encoded protein: CASSLPTGNYGYTF.

The CDR3 DNA sequence: TGTGCCAGCAGTGGAGACGGGAACACTGAAGCTTTCTTT. It codes for CASSGDGNTEAFF. The rearrangement uses TRBV28 and TRBJ1-1; no firm D call. The CDR3 has 13 residues. V gave up 5 bases and J gave up 1 base, with 8 bases separating them. CDR1 and CDR2 (germline): MDHEN, SYDVKM.